This T cell receptor (beta chain) was obtained from a study of OX40 agonist ivuxolimab in advanced cancers. Study background: As their treatment, patients were administered ivuxolimab, an agonistic anti-OX40 (CD134) antibody. Having had anti-PD-1, anti-PD-L1 or anti-CTLA-4 therapy before was allowed, and roughly 38% had some. Patients received intravenous ivuxolimab every 2 weeks at 0.01 to 10 mg/kg. Study-level findings and limits: Both blood CD4+ and CD8+ T cells showed clonal growth by week 6 at 0.1 to 3.0 mg/kg.

On this clone itself: Its target is not known.

CDR3 size: 15 residues. The V end was cut by 7 bases, the J end by 0 bases, with 15 bases between. Germline V gives CDR1 MNHEY, CDR2 SVGAGI. This table comes from immunoSEQ multiplex PCR, and its TCRdb copy is limited to in-frame clones, with some not included. The table lists 25,000 to 40,000 clones, roughly 89% of them singletons. The source of this sequence is an adult with an advanced solid tumor such as melanoma, head and neck, liver or kidney cancer. The sequencing used CD4+ or CD8+ T cells sorted from blood, collected in a trial of the OX40 agonist ivuxolimab. The chain combines TRBV6-5 with TRBJ1-1; possible D gene TRBD1, 5 bases. Here the CDR3 DNA reads TGTGCCAGCACCCTGGGGGGACGGATGAACACTGAAGCTTTCTTT. This encodes CASTLGGRMNTEAFF.